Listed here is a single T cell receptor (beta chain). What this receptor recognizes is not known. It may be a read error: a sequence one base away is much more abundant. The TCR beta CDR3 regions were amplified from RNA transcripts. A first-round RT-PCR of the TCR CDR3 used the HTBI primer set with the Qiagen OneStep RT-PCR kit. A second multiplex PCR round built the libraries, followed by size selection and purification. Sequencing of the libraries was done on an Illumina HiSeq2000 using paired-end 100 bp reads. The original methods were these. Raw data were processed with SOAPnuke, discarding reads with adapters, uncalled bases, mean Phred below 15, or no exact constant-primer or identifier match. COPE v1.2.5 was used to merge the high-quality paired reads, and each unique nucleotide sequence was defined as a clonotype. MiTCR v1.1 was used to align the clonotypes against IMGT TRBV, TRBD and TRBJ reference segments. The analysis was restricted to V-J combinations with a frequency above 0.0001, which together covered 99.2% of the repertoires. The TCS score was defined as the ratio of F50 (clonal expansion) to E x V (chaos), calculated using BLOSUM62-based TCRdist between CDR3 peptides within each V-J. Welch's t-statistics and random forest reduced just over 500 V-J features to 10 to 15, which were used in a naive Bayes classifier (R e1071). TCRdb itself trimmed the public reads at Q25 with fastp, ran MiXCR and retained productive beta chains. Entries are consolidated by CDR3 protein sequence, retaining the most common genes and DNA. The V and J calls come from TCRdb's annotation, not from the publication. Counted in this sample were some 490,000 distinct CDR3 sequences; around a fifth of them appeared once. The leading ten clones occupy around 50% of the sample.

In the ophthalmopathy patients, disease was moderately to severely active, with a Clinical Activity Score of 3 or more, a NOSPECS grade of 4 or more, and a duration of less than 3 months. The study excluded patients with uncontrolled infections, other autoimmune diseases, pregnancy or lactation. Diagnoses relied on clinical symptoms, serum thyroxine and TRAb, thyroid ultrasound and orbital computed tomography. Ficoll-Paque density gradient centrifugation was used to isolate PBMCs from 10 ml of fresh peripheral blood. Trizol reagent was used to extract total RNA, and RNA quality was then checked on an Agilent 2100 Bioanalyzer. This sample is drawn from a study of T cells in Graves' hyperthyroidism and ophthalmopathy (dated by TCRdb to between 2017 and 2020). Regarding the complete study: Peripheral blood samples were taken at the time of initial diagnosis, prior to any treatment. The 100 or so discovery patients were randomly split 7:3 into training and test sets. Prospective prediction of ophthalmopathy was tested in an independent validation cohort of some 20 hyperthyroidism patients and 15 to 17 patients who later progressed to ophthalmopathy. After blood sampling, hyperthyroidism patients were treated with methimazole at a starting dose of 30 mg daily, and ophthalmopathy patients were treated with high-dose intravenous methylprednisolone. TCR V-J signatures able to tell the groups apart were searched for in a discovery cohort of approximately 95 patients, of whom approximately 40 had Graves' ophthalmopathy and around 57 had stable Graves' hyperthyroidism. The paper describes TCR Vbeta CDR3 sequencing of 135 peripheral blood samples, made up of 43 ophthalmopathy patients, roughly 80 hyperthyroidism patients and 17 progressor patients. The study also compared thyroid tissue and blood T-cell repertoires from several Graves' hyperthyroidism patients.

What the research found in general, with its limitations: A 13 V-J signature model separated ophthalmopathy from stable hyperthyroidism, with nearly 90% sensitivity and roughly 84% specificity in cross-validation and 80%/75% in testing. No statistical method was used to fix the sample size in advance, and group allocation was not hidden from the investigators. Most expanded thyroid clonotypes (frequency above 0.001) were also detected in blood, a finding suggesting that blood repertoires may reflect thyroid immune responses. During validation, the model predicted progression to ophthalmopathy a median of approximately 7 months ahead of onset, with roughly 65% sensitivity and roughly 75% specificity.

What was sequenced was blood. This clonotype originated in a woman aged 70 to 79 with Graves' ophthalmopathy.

The nucleotide sequence is given as TGTGCCAGCAGTTGGACGCCGAACACTGAAGCTTTCTTT. This translates into CASSWTPNTEAFF. This chain is built from TRBV7-2 and TRBJ1-1, with the D gene not clear enough to name. Cut back by 6 bases and 1 base, the V and J ends lie 9 bases apart. CDR1 and CDR2, per the germline V gene, are SGHTA and FQGNSA. The CDR3 contains 13 residues, cysteine and phenylalanine counted. Only the CDR3 part of the read is kept: 39 bases, read in frame from the first base.